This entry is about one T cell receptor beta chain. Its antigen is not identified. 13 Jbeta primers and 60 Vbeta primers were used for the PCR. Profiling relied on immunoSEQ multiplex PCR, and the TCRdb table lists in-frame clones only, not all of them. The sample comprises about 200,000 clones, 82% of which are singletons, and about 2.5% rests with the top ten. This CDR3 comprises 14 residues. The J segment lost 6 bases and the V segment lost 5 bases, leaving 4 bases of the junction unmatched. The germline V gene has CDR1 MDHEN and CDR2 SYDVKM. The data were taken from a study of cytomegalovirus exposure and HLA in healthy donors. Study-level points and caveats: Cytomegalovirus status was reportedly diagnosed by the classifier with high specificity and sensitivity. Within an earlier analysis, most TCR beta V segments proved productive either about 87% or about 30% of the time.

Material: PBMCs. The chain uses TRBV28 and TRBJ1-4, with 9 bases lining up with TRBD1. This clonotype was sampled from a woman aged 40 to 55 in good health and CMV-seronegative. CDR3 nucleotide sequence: TGTGCCAGCAGTCAACAGGGGGCTTATGAAAAACTGTTTTTT. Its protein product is CASSQQGAYEKLFF.